This passage covers 25 T cell receptor beta chains from one sample sequenced in a study of glioma-infiltrating T cells. Using RNA template, CDR3s of TCR alpha and beta were amplified with iRepertoire arm-PCR. TCRdb re-called the multiplex PCR reads with MiXCR, one entry per CDR3 protein. Here the sample spans 170,000 or so distinct CDR3 sequences, approximately 40% being singletons. The sequenced sample was glioma tissue, nonneoplastic brain tissue, or PBMCs (not recorded which). The receptors originated from a human donor with low-grade glioma or glioblastoma, undergoing nonglioma brain surgery, or in good health (not recorded which).

As for this clonotype: A read error may be the cause here, since a much bigger clone is one base away. The chain couples TRBV6-1 to TRBJ2-2; possible D gene TRBD2, 5 bases. This CDR3 is built from 13 residues. The ends were cut back, 5 bases at V and 7 bases at J, with 11 bases in the middle. Germline-derived CDR1 and CDR2 are MNHNS and SASEGT. This CDR3 is CASSQRPNGELFF. The CDR3 nucleotides read TGTGCCAGCAGTCAGCGGCCCAACGGGGAGCTGTTTTTT.

V gene TRBV29-1 combines with J gene TRBJ1-5, with a weak D call TRBD1 (5 bases). Trimming shortened V by 0 bases and J by 4 bases, and 19 bases separated the two germline ends. The CDR3 runs 17 residues. Germline lookup yields CDR1 SQVTM and CDR2 ANQGSEA. The DNA of the CDR3 is TGCAGCGTTGAAGATAACGGACTCGGGGGAAAAAATCAGCCCCAGCATTTT. This sequence encodes CSVEDNGLGGKNQPQHF.

The V call is TRBV18, the J call TRBJ1-1; D not certain. The CDR3 runs 15 residues. V was trimmed by 3 bases and J by 1 base, leaving 12 bases between them. Germline assignment: CDR1 KGHSH and CDR2 LQKENI. This chain's CDR3 is CASSPMTLTNTEAFF. CDR3 nucleotide sequence: TGTGCCAGCTCACCCATGACCCTTACGAACACTGAAGCTTTCTTT.

Turning to this clonotype: A read error may be the cause here, since a much bigger clone is one base away. This chain uses TRBV27 with TRBJ2-5, with 7 bases identical to TRBD2. The CDR3 sequence is 15 residues long. V dropped 4 bases and J dropped 4; count of bases not matched to a gene: 9. CDR1 MNHEY and CDR2 SMNVEV come from the germline V gene (reference sequence). The DNA for the CDR3 is TGTGCCAGCAGTTCTGGGCGGGGGAAAGGAGAGACCCAGTACTTC. Its protein product is CASSSGRGKGETQYF.

Ten or more counts support this clonotype. V usage is TRBV6-1 and J usage is TRBJ2-7; tentative D call: TRBD1 (6 bases). Germline-derived CDR1 and CDR2 are MNHNS and SASEGT. The CDR3 is 13 amino acids. V was clipped by 5 bases and J by 6 bases, with 14 bases between them. CDR3 sequence (DNA): TGTGCCAGCAGTTCGACAGGTTCTGGCGAGCAGTACTTC. Translation gives CASSSTGSGEQYF.

A note on this clonotype: This could be a read error, since a much larger clone is one nucleotide away. This chain connects TRBV14 to TRBJ2-3; D remains ambiguous. V gave up 5 bases and J gave up 14 bases, with 14 bases separating them. Germline CDR1 SGHDN, CDR2 FVKESK. The CDR3 has 11 residues. CDR3 sequence reads: CASSKGRIGYF. In DNA, the CDR3 is TGTGCCAGCAGCAAAGGGCGGATCGGGTATTTT.

This clonotype was seen many times. The chain links TRBV6-6 to TRBJ2-7, with D maybe TRBD1 (6 bases). Germline loops: CDR1 MNHNY, CDR2 SVGAGI (reference sequence). There are 15 residues in the CDR3. Trimming took 2 bases from V and 2 from J, leaving 13 bases between them. The CDR3 nucleotides read TGTGCCAGCAGTTACGGGCGACAGGCTACCTACGAGCAGTACTTC. Translation: CASSYGRQATYEQYF.

For this clonotype: One base away lies a much larger clone, so this may be a sequencing read error. The chain is built from TRBV28 and TRBJ1-1, with D possibly matching TRBD1 (5 bases). The germline gives CDR1 MDHEN, CDR2 SYDVKM. This CDR3 spans 16 amino acids. CDR3 in DNA: TGTGCCACCAGTTTAGTTAGGGGACCCCTAAACACTGAAGCTTTCTTT. It is translated as CATSLVRGPLNTEAFF.

Of note for this clonotype: It may be a read error: a sequence one base away is much more abundant. The CDR3 nucleotides read TGCAGTGCCCATGGGACTAGCGGCCCCACCCCCACAGATACGCAGTATTTT. It is translated as CSAHGTSGPTPTDTQYF. V is TRBV20-1 and J is TRBJ2-3, with 11 bases matching TRBD2. The CDR3 spans 17 residues. V dropped 6 bases and J dropped 2; count of bases not matched to a gene: 13. CDR1 is DFQATT, CDR2 SNEGSKA, per germline (reference sequence).

This clonotype was seen a handful of times. A much larger clone sits a single nucleotide away, making a read error possible. V usage is TRBV12-3 or TRBV12-4 and J usage is TRBJ1-1; D unresolved. The CDR3 spans 12 residues. Trimming took 3 bases from V and 0 from J, leaving 2 bases between them. CDR3 in amino acids: CASSLMNTEAFF. CDR3 nucleotide sequence: TGTGCCAGCAGTTTGATGAACACTGAAGCTTTCTTT.

This chain links TRBV27 with TRBJ2-7; the D is unclear. CDR1 is MNHEY and CDR2 is SMNVEV in the germline V gene (reference sequence). Trimming took off 5 bases at V and 3 bases at J, with 11 bases between the two ends. The length of the CDR3 is 13 residues. CDR3 residues: CASSAPEIYEQYF. The CDR3 nucleotides read TGTGCCAGCAGTGCTCCGGAGATCTACGAGCAGTACTTC.

Ten or more counts support this clonotype. The V gene is TRBV7-8, the J gene TRBJ2-5, with TRBD2 matching over 12 bases. Germline CDR1 SGHVS, CDR2 FQNEAQ. With 5 bases clipped from V and 3 bases from J, the junction kept 7 bases outside the gene matches. There are 16 residues in the CDR3. The CDR3 protein is CASSPLTSGGKETQYF. As DNA, the CDR3 is TGTGCCAGCAGCCCCTTGACTAGCGGGGGTAAAGAGACCCAGTACTTC.

The J gene is TRBJ2-3, the V gene TRBV3-1; 7 positions match TRBD2. Germline CDR1 reads LGHDT; CDR2 reads YNNKEL (reference sequence). The CDR3 loop spans 15 amino acids. V lost 4 bases to trimming and J lost 7 bases; unmatched junction nucleotides: 11. CDR3 sequence (DNA): TGTGCCAGCAGCCGGGGGAGGGCCAATCTGAATACGCAGTATTTT. Protein sequence: CASSRGRANLNTQYF.

This clonotype was counted many times. V gene TRBV6-1 combines with J gene TRBJ2-1, with 7 bases lining up with TRBD2. Looked up from germline, CDR1 is MNHNS and CDR2 is SASEGT. This CDR3 has 18 residues. The trim removed 3 bases at V and 7 bases at J, leaving 18 bases unmatched. The CDR3 loop is CASSEIWLGSGRGNEQFF. The CDR3 DNA reads TGTGCCAGCAGTGAGATTTGGCTCGGGTCAGGGAGGGGAAATGAGCAGTTCTTC.

This clonotype was recorded at least ten times. The rearrangement joins TRBV2 to TRBJ1-4; D unclear. The V gene's germline CDR1 is SNHLY and CDR2 FYNNEI. The V and J ends lost 7 bases and 7 bases respectively, with 7 bases between them. This CDR3 is 11 amino acids long. For the CDR3, the DNA is TGTGCCAGCAATGAGGGTGAAAAACTGTTTTTT. It codes for CASNEGEKLFF.

This clonotype was detected many times. The V and J genes are TRBV20-1 and TRBJ2-3; D may be TRBD1 (5 bases). Germline CDR1 DFQATT, CDR2 SNEGSKA (reference sequence). The germline V and J ends were trimmed by 6 bases and 6 bases, with 22 bases remaining between them. The CDR3 covers 15 residues. The chain's CDR3 is CSANPDSQHTDTQYF. For the CDR3, the DNA is TGCAGTGCAAACCCCGACAGCCAACACACGGATACGCAGTATTTT.

The sample holds many counts of this clonotype. The genes are TRBV6-1 and TRBJ1-5; D uncertain. The CDR3 runs 14 residues. Germline assignment: CDR1 MNHNS and CDR2 SASEGT. The V and J ends lost 0 bases and 5 bases respectively, with 8 bases between them. CDR3 DNA sequence: TGTGCCAGCAGTGAAGCGGGTCGGTATCAGCCCCAGCATTTT. Its translation: CASSEAGRYQPQHF.

The rearrangement links TRBV30 to TRBJ2-7; TRBD2 agrees at 8 bases. Germline V lookup: CDR1 GTSNPN, CDR2 SVGIG (reference sequence). V lost 0 bases and J lost 6; bases outside the gene matches: 10. The CDR3 runs 15 residues. In DNA, the CDR3 is TGTGCCTGGAGTGTAACGAAGCGGGAGATCTCCGAGCAGTACTTC. Translation gives CAWSVTKREISEQYF.

The genes are TRBV7-2 and TRBJ2-5, with D hard to call. V gave up 1 base and J gave up 1 base, with 10 bases separating them. Germline lookup yields CDR1 SGHTA and CDR2 FQGNSA. This CDR3 contains 15 residues. CDR3 amino acids: CASSLVDRSQETQYF. CDR3 nucleotide sequence: TGTGCCAGCAGCTTAGTTGATCGGTCCCAAGAGACCCAGTACTTC.

The table lists this clonotype with a count of one. A single base separates this from a much larger clone, so it may be a read error. The chain employs TRBV2 and TRBJ2-1; the match to TRBD2 covers 11 bases. Looked up from germline, CDR1 is SNHLY and CDR2 is FYNNEI. The CDR3 spans 15 residues. The DNA of the CDR3 is TGTGCCAGCAGCGGATTACTAGCGGGAGCAAATGAGCAGCTCTTC. Translated: CASSGLLAGANEQLF.

This clonotype has just one count. Since a much larger clone is just one base distant, this may be a read error. This chain links TRBV6-6 with TRBJ2-7; 10 bases line up with TRBD2. Germline V CDR1 and CDR2: MNHNY, SVGAGI (reference sequence). Germline trimming cut 9 bases from V and 2 bases from J; bases unmatched to any gene: 10. This CDR3 is built from 15 residues. CDR3 protein: CASMRIAGGAYEQYF. Here the CDR3 DNA reads TGTGCCAGTATGAGAATAGCGGGAGGAGCCTACGAGCAGTACTTC.

The J gene is TRBJ1-1, the V gene TRBV11-2; a weak D match, TRBD1 (5 bases). The CDR3 totals 14 residues. The germline CDR1 and CDR2 sequences are SGHAT and FQNNGV. V shed 5 bases and J shed 4 bases, with 14 bases lying between them. The CDR3 loop reads CASSPGSQGTEAFF. The CDR3 coding sequence is TGTGCCAGCAGCCCAGGGAGCCAGGGCACTGAAGCTTTCTTT.

The rearrangement uses TRBV5-4 and TRBJ2-2; TRBD1 is a possible D gene (5 bases). The CDR3 length is 14 residues. Germline-derived CDR1 and CDR2 are SGHNT and YYREEE (reference sequence). V dropped 1 base and J dropped 4 bases, with 8 bases sitting between them. This chain's CDR3 is CASSLPGITGELFF. The CDR3 DNA follows: TGTGCCAGCAGCTTGCCAGGGATCACCGGGGAGCTGTTTTTT.

At least ten counts were recorded for this clonotype. This chain uses TRBV14 with TRBJ2-1, with 8 nucleotides matching TRBD2. Per germline, CDR1 SGHDN and CDR2 FVKESK. The CDR3 totals 16 residues. The ends lost 4 bases at V and 6 bases at J; junction bases unmatched: 11. The CDR3 here is CASSRTAGGAGNEQFF. In DNA form, the CDR3 reads TGTGCCAGCAGCCGAACTGCGGGAGGTGCGGGCAATGAGCAGTTCTTC.

V is TRBV28 and J is TRBJ2-3, with D tentatively TRBD2 (6 bases). V lost 7 bases to trimming and J lost 2 bases, with 16 bases between them. CDR1 MDHEN and CDR2 SYDVKM come from the germline V gene. The CDR3 runs to 15 residues. DNA for the CDR3: TGTGCCAGCATGGGACTCCGGGTGGTCACAGATACGCAGTATTTT. This encodes CASMGLRVVTDTQYF. Full variable domain (outside the CDR3, taken from reference TRBV28 and TRBJ2-3): DVKVTQSSRYLVKRTGEKVFLECVQDMDHENMFWYRQDPGLGLRLIYFSYDVKMKEKGDIPEGYSVSREKKERFSLILESASTNQTSMYLCASMGLRVVTDTQYFGPGTRLTVL.